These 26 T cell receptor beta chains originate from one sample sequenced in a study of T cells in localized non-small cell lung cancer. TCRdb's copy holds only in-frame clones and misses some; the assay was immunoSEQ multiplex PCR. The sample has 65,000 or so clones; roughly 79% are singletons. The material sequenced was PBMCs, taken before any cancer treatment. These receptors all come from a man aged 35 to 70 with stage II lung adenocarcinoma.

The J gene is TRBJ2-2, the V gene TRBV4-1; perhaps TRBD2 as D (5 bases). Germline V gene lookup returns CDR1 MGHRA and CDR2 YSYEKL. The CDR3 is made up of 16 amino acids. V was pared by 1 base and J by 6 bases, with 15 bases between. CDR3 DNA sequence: TGCGCCAGCAGCCAAGGCGGCCAGCGGAAGCCCGGGGAGCTGTTTTTT. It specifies CASSQGGQRKPGELFF.

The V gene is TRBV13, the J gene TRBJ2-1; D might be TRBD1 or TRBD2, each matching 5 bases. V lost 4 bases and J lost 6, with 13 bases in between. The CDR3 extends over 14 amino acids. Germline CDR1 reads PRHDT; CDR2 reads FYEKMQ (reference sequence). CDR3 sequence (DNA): TGTGCCAGCAGCTCACTACTGAGGGGCAATGAGCAGTTCTTC. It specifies CASSSLLRGNEQFF.

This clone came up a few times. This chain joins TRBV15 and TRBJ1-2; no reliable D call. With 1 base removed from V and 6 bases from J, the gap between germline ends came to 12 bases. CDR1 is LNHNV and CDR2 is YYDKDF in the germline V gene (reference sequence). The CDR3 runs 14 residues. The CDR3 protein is CATSRGVGGNGYTF. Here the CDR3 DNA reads TGTGCCACCAGCAGAGGGGTTGGAGGGAATGGCTACACCTTC.

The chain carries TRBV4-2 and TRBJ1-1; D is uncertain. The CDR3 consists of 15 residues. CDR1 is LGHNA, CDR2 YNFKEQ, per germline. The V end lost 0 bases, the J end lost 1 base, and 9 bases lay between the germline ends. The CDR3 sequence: CASSQDPSPNTEAFF. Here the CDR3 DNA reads TGTGCCAGCAGCCAAGACCCTAGTCCGAACACTGAAGCTTTCTTT.

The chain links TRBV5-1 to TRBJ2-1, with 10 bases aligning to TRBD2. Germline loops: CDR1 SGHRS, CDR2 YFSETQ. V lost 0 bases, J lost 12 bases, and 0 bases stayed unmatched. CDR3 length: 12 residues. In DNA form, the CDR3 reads TGCGCCAGCAGCTTGGGGACTAGCGGGCAGTTCTTC. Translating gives CASSLGTSGQFF.

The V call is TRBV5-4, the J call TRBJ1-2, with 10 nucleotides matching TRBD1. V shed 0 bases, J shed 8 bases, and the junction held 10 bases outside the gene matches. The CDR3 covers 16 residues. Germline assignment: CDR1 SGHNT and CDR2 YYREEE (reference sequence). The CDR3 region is CASSLAGTGVASGYTF. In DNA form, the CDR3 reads TGTGCCAGCAGCTTGGCAGGGACAGGGGTTGCGTCGGGCTACACCTTC.

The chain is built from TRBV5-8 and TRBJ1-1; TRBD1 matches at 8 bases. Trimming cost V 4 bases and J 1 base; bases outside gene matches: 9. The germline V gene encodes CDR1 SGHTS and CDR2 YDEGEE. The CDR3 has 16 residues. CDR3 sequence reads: CASSGLPGQENTEAFF. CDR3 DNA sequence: TGTGCCAGCAGCGGTCTACCGGGACAGGAGAACACTGAAGCTTTCTTT. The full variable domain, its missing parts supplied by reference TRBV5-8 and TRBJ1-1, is EAGVTQSPTHLIKTRGQQATLRCSPISGHTSVYWYQQALGLGLQFLLWYDEGEERNRGNFPPRFSGRQFPNYSSELNVNALELEDSALYLCASSGLPGQENTEAFFGQGTRLTVV.

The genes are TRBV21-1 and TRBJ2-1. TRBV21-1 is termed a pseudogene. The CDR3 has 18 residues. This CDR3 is CASSKDRSGHSSYNEQFF. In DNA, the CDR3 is TGTGCCAGCAGCAAAGACAGGAGCGGACACTCCTCCTACAATGAGCAGTTCTTC.

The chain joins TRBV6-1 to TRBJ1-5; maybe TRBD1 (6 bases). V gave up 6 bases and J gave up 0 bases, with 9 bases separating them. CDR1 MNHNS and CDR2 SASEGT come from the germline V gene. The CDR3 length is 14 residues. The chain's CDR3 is CASSQGTSNQPQHF. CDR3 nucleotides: TGTGCCAGCAGCCAGGGGACTAGCAATCAGCCCCAGCATTTT.

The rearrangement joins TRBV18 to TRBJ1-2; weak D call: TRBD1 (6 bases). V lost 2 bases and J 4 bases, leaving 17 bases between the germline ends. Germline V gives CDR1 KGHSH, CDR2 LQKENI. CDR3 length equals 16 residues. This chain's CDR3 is CASSPDGNRATYGYTF. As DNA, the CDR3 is TGTGCCAGCTCACCAGACGGCAACAGGGCCACCTATGGCTACACCTTC. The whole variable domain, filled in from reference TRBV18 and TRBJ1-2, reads NAGVMQNPRHLVRRRGQEARLRCSPMKGHSHVYWYRQLPEEGLKFMVYLQKENIIDESGMPKERFSAEFPKEGPSILRIQQVVRGDSAAYFCASSPDGNRATYGYTFGSGTRLTVV.

CDR3 nucleotide sequence: TGTGCCAGCAGCTTAAGACGGGACTACAATGAGCAGTTCTTC. Translating it yields CASSLRRDYNEQFF. The chain employs TRBV7-8 and TRBJ2-1; D possibly corresponds to TRBD2 (5 bases). The ends were cut back, 2 bases at V and 3 bases at J, with 8 bases in the middle. Germline CDR1 SGHVS, CDR2 FQNEAQ. The CDR3 sequence is 14 residues long.

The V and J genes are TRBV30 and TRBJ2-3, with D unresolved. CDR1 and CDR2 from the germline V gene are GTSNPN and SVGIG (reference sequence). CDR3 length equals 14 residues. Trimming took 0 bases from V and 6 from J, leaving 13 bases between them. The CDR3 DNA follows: TGTGCCTGGAGTGTACTTGAGGCCCAGGATACGCAGTATTTT. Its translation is CAWSVLEAQDTQYF.

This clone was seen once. The CDR3 protein is CASSPEGRRPGNTIYF. CDR3 nucleotide sequence: TGTGCCAGCTCACCGGAGGGACGTAGGCCAGGAAACACCATATATTTT. The rearrangement joins TRBV18 to TRBJ1-3, with TRBD1 as a possible D gene (5 bases). There are 16 residues in the CDR3. Germline V gene sequence: CDR1 KGHSH, CDR2 LQKENI. The V end was cut by 3 bases, the J end by 4 bases, with 16 bases between.

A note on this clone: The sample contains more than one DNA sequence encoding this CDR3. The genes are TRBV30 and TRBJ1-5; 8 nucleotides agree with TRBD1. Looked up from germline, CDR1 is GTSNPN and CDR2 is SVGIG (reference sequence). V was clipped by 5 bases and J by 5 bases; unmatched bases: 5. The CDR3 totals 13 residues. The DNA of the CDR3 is TGTGCCTGGGGACAGGGAAGTGATCAGCCCCAGCATTTT. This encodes CAWGQGSDQPQHF.

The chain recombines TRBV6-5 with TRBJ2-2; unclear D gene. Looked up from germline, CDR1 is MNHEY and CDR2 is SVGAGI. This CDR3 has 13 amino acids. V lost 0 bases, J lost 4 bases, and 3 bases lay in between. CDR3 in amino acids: CASSYSSTGELFF. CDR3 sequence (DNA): TGTGCCAGCAGTTACTCGAGCACCGGGGAGCTGTTTTTT.

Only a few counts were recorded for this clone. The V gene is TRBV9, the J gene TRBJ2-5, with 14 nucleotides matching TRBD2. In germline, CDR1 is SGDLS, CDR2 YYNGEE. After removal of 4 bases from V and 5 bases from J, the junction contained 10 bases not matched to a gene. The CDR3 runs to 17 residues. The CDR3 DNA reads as TGTGCCAGCAGCCCCGGACTAGCGGGAGGCTCTAAGGAGACCCAGTACTTC. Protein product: CASSPGLAGGSKETQYF.

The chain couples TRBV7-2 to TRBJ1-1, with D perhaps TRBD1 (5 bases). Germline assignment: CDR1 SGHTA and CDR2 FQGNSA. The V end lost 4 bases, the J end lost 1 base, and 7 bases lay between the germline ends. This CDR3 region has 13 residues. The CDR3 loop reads CASSYGANTEAFF. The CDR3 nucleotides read TGTGCCAGCAGCTACGGGGCGAACACTGAAGCTTTCTTT.

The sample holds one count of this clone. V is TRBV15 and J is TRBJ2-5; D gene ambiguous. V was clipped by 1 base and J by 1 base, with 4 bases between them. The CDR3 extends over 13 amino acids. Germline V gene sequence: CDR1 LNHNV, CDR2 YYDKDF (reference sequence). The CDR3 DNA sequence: TGTGCCACCAGCAGAGCCCCCCAAGAGACCCAGTACTTC. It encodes CATSRAPQETQYF.

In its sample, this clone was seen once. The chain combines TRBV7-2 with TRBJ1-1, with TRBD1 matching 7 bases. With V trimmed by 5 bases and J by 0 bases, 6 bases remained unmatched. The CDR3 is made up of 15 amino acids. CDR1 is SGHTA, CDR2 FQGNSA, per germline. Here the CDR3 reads CASSRQGGLNTEAFF. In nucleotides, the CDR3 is TGTGCCAGCAGCCGACAGGGCGGACTGAACACTGAAGCTTTCTTT.

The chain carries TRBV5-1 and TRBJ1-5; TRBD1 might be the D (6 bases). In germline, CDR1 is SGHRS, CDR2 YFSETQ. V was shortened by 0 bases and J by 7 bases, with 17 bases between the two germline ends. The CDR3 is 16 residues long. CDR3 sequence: CASSLDEGGSGQPQHF. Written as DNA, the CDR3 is TGCGCCAGCAGCTTGGACGAGGGGGGATCGGGCCAGCCCCAGCATTTT.

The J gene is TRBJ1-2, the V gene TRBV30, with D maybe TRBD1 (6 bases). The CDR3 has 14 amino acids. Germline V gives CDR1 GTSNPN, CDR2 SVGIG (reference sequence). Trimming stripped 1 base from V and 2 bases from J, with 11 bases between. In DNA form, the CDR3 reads TGTGCCTGGAGTGCCGAGGGGGGGAACTATGGCTACACCTTC. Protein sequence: CAWSAEGGNYGYTF.

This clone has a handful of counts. The DNA for the CDR3 is TGTGCCAGCAGCCCCGGGGGGACCAGCTCTGGAAACACCATATATTTT. The encoded protein is CASSPGGTSSGNTIYF. The chain uses TRBV4-2 and TRBJ1-3; D possibly corresponds to TRBD1 (5 bases). With 4 bases removed from V and 0 bases from J, the gap between germline ends came to 13 bases. CDR3 length: 16 amino acids. Germline V lookup: CDR1 LGHNA, CDR2 YNFKEQ.

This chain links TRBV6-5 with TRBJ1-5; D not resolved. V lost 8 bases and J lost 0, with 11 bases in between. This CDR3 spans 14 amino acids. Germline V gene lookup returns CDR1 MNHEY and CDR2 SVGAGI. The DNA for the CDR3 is TGTGCCAGCTGCGACCTTTATAGCAATCAGCCCCAGCATTTT. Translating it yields CASCDLYSNQPQHF.

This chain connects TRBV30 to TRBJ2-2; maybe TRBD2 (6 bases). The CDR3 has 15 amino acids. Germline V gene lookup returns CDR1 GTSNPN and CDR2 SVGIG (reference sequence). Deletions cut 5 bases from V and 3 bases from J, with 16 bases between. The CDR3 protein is CAWGGEGSDTGELFF. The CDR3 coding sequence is TGTGCCTGGGGAGGGGAAGGGTCGGACACCGGGGAGCTGTTTTTT.

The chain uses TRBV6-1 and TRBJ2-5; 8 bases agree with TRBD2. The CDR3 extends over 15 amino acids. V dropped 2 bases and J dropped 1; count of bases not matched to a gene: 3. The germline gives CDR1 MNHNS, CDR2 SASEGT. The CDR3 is CASSELGTSQETQYF. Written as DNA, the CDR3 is TGTGCCAGCAGTGAATTGGGGACTAGCCAAGAGACCCAGTACTTC.

CDR3 sequence: CASSPTTTGSYTF. For the CDR3, the DNA is TGTGCCAGCAGCCCCACCACAACCGGAAGCTACACCTTC. The chain has TRBV7-9 and TRBJ1-2; D is uncertain. The CDR3 length is 13 residues. From germline, CDR1 is SEHNR and CDR2 FQNEAQ (reference sequence). The ends were cut back, 5 bases at V and 9 bases at J, with 16 bases in the middle.